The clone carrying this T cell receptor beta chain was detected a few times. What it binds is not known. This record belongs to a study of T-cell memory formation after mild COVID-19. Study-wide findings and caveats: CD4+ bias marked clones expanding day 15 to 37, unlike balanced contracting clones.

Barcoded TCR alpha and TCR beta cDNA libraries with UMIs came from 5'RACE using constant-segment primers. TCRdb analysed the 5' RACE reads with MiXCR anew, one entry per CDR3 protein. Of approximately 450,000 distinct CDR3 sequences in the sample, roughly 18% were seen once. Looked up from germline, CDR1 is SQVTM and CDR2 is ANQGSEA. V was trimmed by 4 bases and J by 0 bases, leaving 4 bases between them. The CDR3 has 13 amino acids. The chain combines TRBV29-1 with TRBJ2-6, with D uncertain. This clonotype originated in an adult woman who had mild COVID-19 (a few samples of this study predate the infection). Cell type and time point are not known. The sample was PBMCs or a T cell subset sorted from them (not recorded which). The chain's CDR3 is CSVGSSGANVLTF. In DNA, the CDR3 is TGCAGCGTTGGGAGCTCTGGGGCCAACGTCCTGACTTTC.